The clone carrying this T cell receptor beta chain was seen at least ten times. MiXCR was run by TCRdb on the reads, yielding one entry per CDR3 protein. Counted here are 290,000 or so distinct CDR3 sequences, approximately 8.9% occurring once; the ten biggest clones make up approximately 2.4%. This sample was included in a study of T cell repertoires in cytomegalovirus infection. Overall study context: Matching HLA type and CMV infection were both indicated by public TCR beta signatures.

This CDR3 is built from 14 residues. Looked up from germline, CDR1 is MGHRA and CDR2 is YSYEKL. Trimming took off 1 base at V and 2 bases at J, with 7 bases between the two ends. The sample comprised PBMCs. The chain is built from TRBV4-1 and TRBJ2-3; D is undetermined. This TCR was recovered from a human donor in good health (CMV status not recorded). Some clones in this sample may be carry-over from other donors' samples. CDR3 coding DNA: TGCGCCAGCAGCCAAGGCAGGATCACAGATACGCAGTATTTT. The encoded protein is CASSQGRITDTQYF.